Given below is one T cell receptor (beta chain) in context. The data belong to a study of blood T cell repertoires in COVID-19. Study context: T cells, B-cell-depleted T cells, or PBMCs provided the cDNA or gDNA that served as material.

The CDR3 totals 11 residues. Trimming cost V 2 bases and J 10 bases, with 11 bases left between them. Germline V lookup: CDR1 DFQATT, CDR2 SNEGSKA (reference sequence). The authors' processing: Amplified reference gene primers provided the basis for estimating nucleated cell counts. Profiling relied on immunoSEQ multiplex PCR, and the TCRdb table lists in-frame clones only, not all of them. That table supplies the V and J calls and clone size; D and trimming were determined from the DNA. The data hold some 170,000 clones, with about 85% observed a single time. The sequenced material came from peripheral blood. The rearrangement uses TRBV20-1 and TRBJ1-1; no definite D call. The sequence was obtained from a woman between 55 and 75 years old with acute or convalescent COVID-19. CDR3 nucleotides: TGCAGTGCTAGACTGGGTCGGGGAGCTTTCTTT. Amino acid sequence: CSARLGRGAFF.